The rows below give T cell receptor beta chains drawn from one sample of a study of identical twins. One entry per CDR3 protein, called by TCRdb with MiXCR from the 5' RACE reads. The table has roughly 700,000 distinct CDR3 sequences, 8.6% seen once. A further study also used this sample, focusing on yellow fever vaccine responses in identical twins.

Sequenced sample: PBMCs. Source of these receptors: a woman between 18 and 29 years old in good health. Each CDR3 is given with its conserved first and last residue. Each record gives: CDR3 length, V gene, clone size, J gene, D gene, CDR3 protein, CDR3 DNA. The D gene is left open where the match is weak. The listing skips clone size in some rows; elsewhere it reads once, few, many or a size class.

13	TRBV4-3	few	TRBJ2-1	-	CASSQEPINEQFF	TGCGCCAGCAGCCAAGAACCGATTAATGAGCAGTTCTTC
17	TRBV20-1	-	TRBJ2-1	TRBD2	CSARGRLAGDRGNEQFF	TGCAGTGCTAGAGGGAGACTAGCGGGAGACCGAGGCAATGAGCAGTTCTTC
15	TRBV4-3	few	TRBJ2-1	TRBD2	CASSQGLAGPNEQFF	TGCGCCAGCAGCCAAGGTCTAGCGGGCCCAAATGAGCAGTTCTTC
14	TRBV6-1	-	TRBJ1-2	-	CASTILPQGGGYTF	TGTGCCAGCACAATCTTACCTCAGGGCGGCGGCTACACCTTC
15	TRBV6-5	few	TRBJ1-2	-	CASSYSWGVNYGYTF	TGTGCCAGCAGTTACTCATGGGGGGTGAACTATGGCTACACCTTC
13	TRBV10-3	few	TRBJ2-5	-	CAINTGVQETQYF	TGTGCCATCAATACAGGAGTCCAAGAGACCCAGTACTTC
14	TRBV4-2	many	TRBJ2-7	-	CASSQDPRDYEQYF	TGTGCCAGCAGCCAAGACCCCCGGGACTACGAGCAGTACTTC
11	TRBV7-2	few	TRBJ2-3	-	CASTLLDTQYF	TGTGCCAGCACTTTATTAGATACGCAGTATTTT
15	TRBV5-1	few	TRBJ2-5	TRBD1	CASSLAPGQGMSQYF	TGCGCCAGCAGCTTGGCCCCGGGACAGGGTATGTCCCAGTACTTC
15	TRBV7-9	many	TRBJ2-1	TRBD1	CASSLGQGDRDEQFF	TGTGCCAGCAGCTTGGGACAGGGGGATAGGGATGAGCAGTTCTTC
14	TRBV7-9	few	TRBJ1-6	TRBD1	CASSEAGGDSPLHF	TGTGCCAGCAGCGAAGCAGGGGGCGATTCACCCCTCCACTTT
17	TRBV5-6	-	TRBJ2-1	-	CASSLGPARGAYNEQFF	TGTGCCAGCAGCTTGGGACCCGCCAGGGGGGCTTACAATGAGCAGTTCTTC
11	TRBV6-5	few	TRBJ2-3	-	CASNIGDTQYF	TGTGCCAGCAATATCGGGGATACGCAGTATTTT
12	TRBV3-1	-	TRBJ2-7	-	CASSQVGGREYF	TGTGCCAGCAGCCAAGTTGGGGGGAGAGAGTACTTC
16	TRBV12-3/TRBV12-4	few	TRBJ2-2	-	CASSFLMGQNTGELFF	TGTGCCAGCAGTTTTTTAATGGGTCAGAATACCGGGGAGCTGTTTTTT
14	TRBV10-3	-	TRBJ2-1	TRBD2	CAISVDSGRGEQFF	TGTGCCATCAGTGTCGATAGCGGGAGGGGCGAGCAGTTCTTC
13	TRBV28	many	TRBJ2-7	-	CASRPGPTYEQYF	TGTGCCAGCAGGCCCGGACCGACCTACGAGCAGTACTTC
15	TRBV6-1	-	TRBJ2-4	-	CASRAQEGAKNIQYF	TGTGCCAGCAGGGCACAGGAGGGGGCCAAAAACATTCAGTACTTC
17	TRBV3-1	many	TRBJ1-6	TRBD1	CASSQGNRGSLGLALHF	TGTGCCAGCAGCCAAGGCAACAGGGGGTCCTTGGGGTTAGCCCTCCACTTT
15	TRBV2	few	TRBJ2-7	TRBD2	CASSEASGKIYEQYF	TGTGCCAGCAGTGAGGCCAGCGGGAAAATCTACGAGCAGTACTTC
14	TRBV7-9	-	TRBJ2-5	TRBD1	CASSLTGGIETQYF	TGTGCCAGCAGCTTAACAGGGGGCATAGAGACCCAGTACTTC
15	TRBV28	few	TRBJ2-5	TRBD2	CASTLGREEGETQYF	TGTGCCAGCACCTTAGGGCGGGAGGAGGGAGAGACCCAGTACTTC
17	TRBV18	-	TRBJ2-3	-	CASSGFNPQAGTDTQYF	TGTGCCAGCTCAGGGTTTAACCCTCAAGCCGGCACAGATACGCAGTATTTT
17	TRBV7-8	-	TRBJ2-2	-	CASSFPNRRANTGELFF	TGTGCCAGCAGCTTCCCCAATCGGAGGGCGAACACCGGGGAGCTGTTTTTT
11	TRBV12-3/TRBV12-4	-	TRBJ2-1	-	CASRLNSEQFF	TGTGCCAGCAGACTCAACAGTGAGCAGTTCTTC
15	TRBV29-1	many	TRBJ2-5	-	CSVEASGGEQETQYF	TGCAGCGTTGAAGCGTCGGGCGGAGAACAAGAGACCCAGTACTTC
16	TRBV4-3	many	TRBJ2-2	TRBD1	CASSQDQGANTGELFF	TGCGCCAGCAGCCAAGATCAGGGGGCTAACACCGGGGAGCTGTTTTTT
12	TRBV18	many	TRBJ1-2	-	CASSPGNYGYTF	TGCGCCAGCAGCCCTGGGAACTATGGCTACACCTTC
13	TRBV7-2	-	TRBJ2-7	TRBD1	CASSLDRGNEQYF	TGTGCCAGCAGCTTAGACAGGGGAAACGAGCAGTACTTC
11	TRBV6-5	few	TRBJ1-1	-	CASSQGWEAFF	TGTGCCAGCAGCCAGGGTTGGGAAGCTTTCTTT
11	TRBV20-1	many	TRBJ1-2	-	CSARVRTGYTF	TGCAGTGCTAGAGTAAGAACTGGCTACACCTTC
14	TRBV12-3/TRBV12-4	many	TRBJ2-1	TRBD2	CATNGGDSYNEQFF	TGTGCCACCAACGGGGGGGACTCCTACAATGAGCAGTTCTTC
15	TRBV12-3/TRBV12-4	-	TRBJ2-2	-	CASSPQTTNTGELFF	TGTGCCAGCAGTCCCCAGACAACGAACACCGGGGAGCTGTTTTTT
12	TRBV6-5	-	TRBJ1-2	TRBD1	CASRRTGGGYTF	TGTGCCAGCAGACGGACAGGGGGCGGCTACACCTTC
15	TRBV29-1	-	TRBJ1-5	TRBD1	CSVDPQGASNQPQHF	TGCAGCGTTGATCCACAGGGGGCGAGTAATCAGCCCCAGCATTTT
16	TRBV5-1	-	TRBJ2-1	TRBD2	CASSSGLAAGFDEQFF	TGCGCCAGCAGCTCGGGACTAGCGGCTGGGTTCGATGAGCAGTTCTTC
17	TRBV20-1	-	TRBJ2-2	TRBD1	CSAARRPNGQEAGELFF	TGCAGTGCTGCGCGCCGCCCGAATGGACAGGAGGCCGGGGAGCTGTTTTTT
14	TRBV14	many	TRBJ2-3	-	CASSQVYSTDTQYF	TGTGCCAGCAGCCAAGTGTACAGCACAGATACGCAGTATTTT
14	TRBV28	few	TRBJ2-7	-	CASGPNQGIYEQYF	TGTGCCAGCGGCCCAAACCAGGGGATCTACGAGCAGTACTTC
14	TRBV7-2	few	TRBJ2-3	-	CASSFNVMVDTQYF	TGTGCCAGCAGCTTTAATGTCATGGTGGATACGCAGTATTTT
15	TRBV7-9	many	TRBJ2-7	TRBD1	CASSLAGTGGFEQYF	TGTGCCAGCAGCTTAGCCGGGACAGGGGGCTTTGAGCAGTACTTC
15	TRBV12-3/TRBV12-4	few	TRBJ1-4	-	CASSLAPRPNEKLFF	TGTGCCAGCAGTTTAGCGCCCAGGCCTAATGAAAAACTGTTTTTT
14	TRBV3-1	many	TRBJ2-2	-	CASSPGHYTGELFF	TGTGCCAGCAGCCCGGGACACTACACCGGGGAGCTGTTTTTT
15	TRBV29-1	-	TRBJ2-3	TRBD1	CSANRPGGSTDTQYF	TGCAGCGCTAACCGACCAGGGGGTAGCACAGATACGCAGTATTTT
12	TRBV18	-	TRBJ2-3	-	CASSPIADTQYF	TGTGCCAGCTCACCAATTGCGGATACGCAGTATTTT
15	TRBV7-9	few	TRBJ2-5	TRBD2	CASSRGTSGKETQYF	TGTGCCAGCAGCCGGGGGACTAGCGGAAAGGAGACCCAGTACTTC
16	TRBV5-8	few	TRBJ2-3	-	CASSFLLPGRTDTQYF	TGTGCCAGCAGCTTCCTCCTACCGGGCCGCACAGATACGCAGTATTTT
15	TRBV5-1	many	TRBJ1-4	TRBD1	CASSLDQGAGEKLFF	TGCGCCAGCAGCTTGGACCAGGGGGCCGGGGAAAAACTGTTTTTT
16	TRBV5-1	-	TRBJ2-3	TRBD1	CASSYRTGTATDTQYF	TGCGCCAGCAGCTACCGGACAGGGACGGCCACAGATACGCAGTATTTT
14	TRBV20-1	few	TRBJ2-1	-	CSARSGAGWNEQFF	TGCAGTGCTAGATCCGGGGCGGGGTGGAATGAGCAGTTCTTC
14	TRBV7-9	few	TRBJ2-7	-	CASSPVQSRDEQYF	TGTGCCAGCAGCCCAGTCCAATCGCGAGACGAGCAGTACTTC
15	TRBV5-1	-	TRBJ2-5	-	CASSLMGDTQETQYF	TGCGCCAGCAGCTTGATGGGAGACACACAAGAGACCCAGTACTTC
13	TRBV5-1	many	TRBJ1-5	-	CASSPDGNQPQHF	TGCGCCAGCAGCCCCGACGGTAATCAGCCCCAGCATTTT
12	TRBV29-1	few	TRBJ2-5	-	CSVDLVGSLPYF	TGCAGCGTTGATTTAGTCGGGAGCCTCCCGTACTTC